The source of this TCR beta chain is a study of T cells in Graves' hyperthyroidism and ophthalmopathy. Study-wide context: Peripheral blood was taken when the disease was first diagnosed, before any treatment began. Study-wide results and limits: The model identified upcoming ophthalmopathy a median around 6 months ahead of onset. Separation of ophthalmopathy from stable hyperthyroidism was achieved by a 13 V-J model.

RNA transcripts gave rise to amplified TCR beta CDR3 regions. The TCR CDR3 was amplified in a first-round RT-PCR using the HTBI primer set. TCRdb re-derived calls from the multiplex PCR reads in MiXCR, one entry per CDR3 protein. This sample has approximately 720,000 distinct CDR3 sequences; around a sixth occur once, and the top ten carry 15% to 20%. Of note for this clonotype: Its matching antigen is unknown.

The receptor was isolated from a woman aged 45-65 years with Graves' hyperthyroidism that later progressed to Graves' ophthalmopathy. Sequencing was performed on blood.

The chain's CDR3 is CASSGGFTGYGYTF. CDR3 nucleotide sequence: TGTGCCAGCAGTGGCGGGTTTACGGGCTATGGCTACACCTTC. V gene TRBV25-1 combines with J gene TRBJ1-2; D call uncertain. The V end lost 4 bases, the J end lost 4 bases, and 13 bases lay between the germline ends. CDR1 MGHDK and CDR2 SYGVNS come from the germline V gene. There are 14 residues in the CDR3.